Included here is one T cell receptor (beta chain) sequence, with context. Its target is unknown. This sample was taken from a study of cytomegalovirus exposure and HLA in healthy donors. Regarding the study as a whole: Most TCRs appeared rarely, but some public TCRs recurred in many donors. The study flagged roughly 150 TCR beta chains as cytomegalovirus-associated.

Germline values: CDR1 MNHNS, CDR2 SASEGT. The CDR3 spans 12 residues. V lost 6 bases, J lost 5 bases, and 2 bases stayed unmatched. Data came from immunoSEQ multiplex PCR; TCRdb stores just in-frame clones and leaves some out. The data show 150,000 to 200,000 clones, with more than 75% seen just once and around 7.2% held by the top ten. This sequence joins TRBV6-1 and TRBJ2-7, with TRBD1 identical over 9 bases. Material: PBMCs. The clonotype comes from a man in his thirties or forties in good health and CMV-seropositive. Here the CDR3 reads CASSGQGNEQYF. Written as DNA, the CDR3 is TGTGCCAGCAGCGGACAGGGGAACGAGCAGTACTTC.